This TCR beta chain is drawn from a study of Ad26.COV2.S vaccination and SARS-CoV-2 variants. On the study more broadly: Of the COV1001 trial arms, the Ad26.COV2.S arm included the donor.

On this clone itself: Its cognate antigen is unknown.

The treatment was: 15 to 20 received Ad26.COV2.S at low or high dose, single or two shots; several received placebo; per-sample allocation not given. Day 63 after the first injection of vaccine or placebo was the sampling time. The method was immunoSEQ multiplex PCR; TCRdb's version includes in-frame clones alone and lacks a portion of them. Among 300,000 to 350,000 clones, 85% to 90% were seen once, and the ten largest hold approximately 5.8%. General study findings and limits: Assessments of TCR breadth and depth may have underestimated the total T cell responses. Vaccinees displayed broader spike-specific TCR repertoires than placebo recipients.

Germline V gene data show CDR1 as SGHTA and CDR2 as FQGTGA. Deletions cut 0 bases from V and 5 bases from J, with 11 bases between. The CDR3 has 15 residues. Here the sequenced sample was peripheral blood, taken in a trial of Ad26.COV2.S vaccine versus placebo. The V gene is TRBV7-3, the J gene TRBJ2-4; TRBD2 might be the D (6 bases). The receptor comes from a person aged 18-60 years who received the Ad26.COV2.S COVID-19 vaccine or a placebo. CDR3 sequence reads: CASSLTGGIQNIQYF. The CDR3 DNA reads TGTGCCAGCAGCTTAACCGGCGGGATTCAAAACATTCAGTACTTC. Complete variable domain (other parts from reference TRBV7-3 and TRBJ2-4): GAGVSQTPSNKVTEKGKYVELRCDPISGHTALYWYRQSLGQGPEFLIYFQGTGAADDSGLPNDRFFAVRPEGSVSTLKIQRTERGDSAVYLCASSLTGGIQNIQYFGAGTRLSVL.